What follows is one TCR beta chain and its context. This clone has just a few counts. Its antigen remains unidentified. No much larger clone exists at a distance of one base, and base qualities are not known. These data are taken from a study of blood T cell repertoires in COVID-19 (dated by TCRdb to 2020 to 2022). Some background on the complete study: Collaborator samples came from the United States, Italy and Spain and covered acute and convalescent phases of COVID-19. The samples were drawn from two sources: the first 160 participants of the ongoing ImmuneRACE study, and about 1,300 subjects contributed by 6 global collaborators. Nearly every sample came with metadata listing a de-identified subject ID, COVID-19 status, age in years and sex. A freely available public database, intended as a resource for researchers studying the immune response to SARS-CoV-2, is where the repertoires were released. Subjects who had been exposed to COVID-19, were actively infected with it, or had recovered from it provided the deeply sampled blood TCRbeta repertoires that made up the dataset. HLA class I and class II types, where available, came from metadata supplied by the sample provider rather than from assay-based typing. The prospective study material was composed of cDNA or gDNA derived from T cells, B-cell-depleted T cells, or PBMCs. The paper's findings and limits, for the study overall: Clinical and demographic metadata were provided uncurated, with the amount varying by source and participant.

A second Seattle source provided samples from volunteer blood donors who had recovered from COVID-19. Whole blood was collected in K2EDTA tubes by collaborating institutions according to the institutions' own protocols. For TCRbeta analysis, collaborators shipped samples in one of three forms: frozen whole blood, isolated PBMCs, or DNA extracted from either of those sample types. TCRbeta CDR3 regions were amplified from genomic DNA using the immunoSEQ Assay, a bias-controlled multiplex PCR. The authors' pipeline ran thus. Nucleated cell counts per sample were estimated from amplification of reference gene primers within the assay. To quantify the absolute abundance of each unique TCRbeta CDR3 rearrangement, sequence reads were collapsed and filtered. For each sample, productive Simpson clonality was calculated as the square root of Simpson's diversity index over productive rearrangements. TCRdb obtained this table from immuneACCESS and retained in-frame rearrangements with V and J assigned. These tables miss some clones; where compared with another copy, unresolved V genes account for less than half of the shortfall, and the remainder is unexplained. The V and J calls and the clone size are those of that table, but D and trimming were determined from the DNA. Across this sample there are under 300,000 clones, with roughly four fifths seen only once. The ten largest clones take up 1.9% of the sample.

Including cysteine and phenylalanine, the CDR3 has 18 amino acids. Only the CDR3 portion is preserved as DNA: 54 bases, with reading frame beginning at the first base. Per the germline V gene, SGHTA is the CDR1 and FQGNSA is the CDR2. At the junction V is shortened by 1 base and J by 5 bases; bases outside the gene matches: 10. Rearrangement joined TRBV7-2 to TRBJ2-3; 12 middle bases align to TRBD2. The clonotype comes from a man under 40 who had recovered from COVID-19. Sample: peripheral blood. This receptor carries the CDR3 CASSLGLLAGGLGDTQYF. The sequenced DNA is TGTGCCAGCAGCTTAGGATTACTAGCGGGGGGCCTGGGAGATACGCAGTATTTT.